This TCR beta chain emerged from a study of identical twins. Healthy Caucasian individuals made up all the donors. It was template switching that added a universal primer site, and there were unique molecular identifiers on the cDNA. Each CDR3 protein is one row after TCRdb ran MiXCR on the 5' RACE reads. This sample has 500,000 to 650,000 distinct CDR3 sequences, with more than 20% found just once. This clonotype has only a few counts. Its specificity is unknown. Whole-study findings and limits: Invariant MAIT and iNKT cells are populations that could partly confound zero-insertion analyses.

The sample also formed part of further work on yellow fever vaccine responses in identical twins.

The sequence derives from a woman aged 18-29 years in good health. The sample comprised CD4+ T cells sorted from blood.

CDR3 residues: CASSFPPLLAKNIQYF. The DNA of the CDR3 is TGTGCCAGCAGCTTCCCCCCTTTACTAGCCAAAAACATTCAGTACTTC. The chain joins TRBV7-9 to TRBJ2-4; D is unresolved. From germline, CDR1 is SEHNR and CDR2 FQNEAQ (reference sequence). The CDR3 loop spans 16 amino acids. The V end was cut by 3 bases, the J end by 0 bases, with 12 bases between. Full variable domain (rest looked up from reference TRBV7-9 and TRBJ2-4): DTGVSQNPRHKITKRGQNVTFRCDPISEHNRLYWYRQTLGQGPEFLTYFQNEAQLEKSRLLSDRFSAERPKGSFSTLEIQRTEQGDSAMYLCASSFPPLLAKNIQYFGAGTRLSVL.